This paragraph reports one TCR beta chain. The sample is drawn from a study of response to subunit inactivated influenza vaccine. TCRdb redid the calling of the RT-PCR reads with MiXCR, one entry per CDR3 protein. The sample holds about 540,000 distinct CDR3 sequences, less than 25% seen once. In germline, CDR1 is LNHNV, CDR2 YYDKDF (reference sequence). There are 13 residues in the CDR3. V was shortened by 3 bases and J by 4 bases, with 10 bases between the two germline ends. This sample was also put to use in a study of T cells expressing NK-cell markers. That work contributes: What made the TCR beta cDNA was 5'RACE template switching with UMIs. Just one sequenced donor of eight was HCMV-seronegative, while seven were seropositive. Among the experiments, several used an anti-gamma-delta TCR antibody to restrict sorting to alpha-beta TCR T cells. Where several donors were concerned, these clonotypes also led the CD3+CD56-NKG2C+ fraction. Specificity for HCMV among expanded NKG2C+ T cell clones was not established.

This sequence joins TRBV15 and TRBJ2-7; D perhaps matches TRBD2 (5 bases). The sequencing used CD4+ T cells sorted from PBMCs, collected less than 13 days after vaccination. The TCR was taken from a man aged 50 or older who received an inactivated influenza vaccine. CDR3 loop: CATSRDLQYEQYF. DNA of the CDR3: TGTGCCACCAGCAGGGACTTGCAATACGAGCAGTACTTC.